The clone carrying this T cell receptor (beta chain) was observed many times. The antigen is not known. The CDR3 totals 13 residues. The germline V and J ends were trimmed by 6 bases and 1 base, with 9 bases remaining between them. Germline V gene lookup returns CDR1 SNHLY and CDR2 FYNNEI. The sample comes from a study of T cells after posttransplantation cyclophosphamide. The method was immunoSEQ multiplex PCR; TCRdb's version includes in-frame clones alone and lacks a portion of them. Recorded here are about 39,000 clones, none singletons. Broader study findings: TRB overlap between skin or GI tissue T cells and blood was limited.

This clonotype was sampled from a woman aged 45-65 years in good health and a related stem cell transplant donor. The sequenced sample consisted of PBMCs. The rearrangement uses TRBV2 and TRBJ1-1; D unresolved. CDR3 sequence reads: CASRELGNTEAFF. For the CDR3, the DNA is TGTGCCAGCAGGGAGTTAGGGAACACTGAAGCTTTCTTT. The full variable domain, in which reference TRBV2 and TRBJ1-1 provide the parts outside the CDR3, is EPEVTQTPSHQVTQMGQEVILRCVPISNHLYFYWYRQILGQKVEFLVSFYNNEISEKSEIFDDQFSVERPDGSNFTLKIRSTKLEDSAMYFCASRELGNTEAFFGQGTRLTVV.